Sequencing of this TCR beta chain was carried out in a study of blood T cell repertoires in COVID-19. Study as a whole: Donors in the United States, Italy and Spain gave samples during acute or convalescent COVID-19. The cDNA or gDNA used as material had been derived from T cells, B-cell-depleted T cells, or PBMCs.

Some clones are missing from TCRdb's copy, which holds only in-frame ones; the method was immunoSEQ multiplex PCR. The table lists about 29,000 clones, less than 90% of them singletons. Sequencing used peripheral blood. The TCR comes from a man between 65 and 80 years old with active COVID-19.

CDR3 sequence: CASSRDGGSSGANVLTF. The DNA for the CDR3 is TGCGCCAGCAGCCGTGACGGGGGAAGCTCTGGGGCCAACGTCCTGACTTTC. J is TRBJ2-6 and V is TRBV5-1, with a weak D call TRBD2 (6 bases). Between the trimmed V and J ends, which lost 4 bases and 0 bases, there was a span of 14 bases. Germline V gene lookup returns CDR1 SGHRS and CDR2 YFSETQ. CDR3 length: 17 amino acids.